The 23 T cell receptor beta chains below come from one sample, sequenced in a study of T-cell reconstitution after alpha-beta-depleted transplantation in children. Preparation of the TCRbeta library involved a method that used unique molecular identifiers. TCRdb re-derived calls from the PCR reads in MiXCR, one entry per CDR3 protein. The profile shows just over 200,000 distinct CDR3 sequences, 8.4% of them singletons. The specimen was PBMCs, mostly from graft donor cells, collected 360 days after TCRalphabeta/CD19-depleted stem cell transplant. All receptors come from a male patient aged 2 to 9 who had a stem cell transplant for acute myeloid leukemia, so the T cells may come from the graft donor.

This clonotype showed up many times. The V and J genes are TRBV12-3 or TRBV12-4 and TRBJ2-3, with D uncertain. V gave up 5 bases and J gave up 6 bases, with 18 bases separating them. The CDR3 runs 15 residues. CDR3 sequence reads: CASSPRAHRSDTQYF. The CDR3 DNA follows: TGTGCCAGCAGTCCCCGGGCCCATAGGAGCGATACGCAGTATTTT.

The rearrangement uses TRBV5-1 and TRBJ1-4, with D unresolved. The CDR3 is 16 residues long. Germline CDR1 is SGHRS and CDR2 is YFSETQ. The V end was cut by 2 bases, the J end by 5 bases, with 16 bases between. As DNA, the CDR3 is TGCGCCAGCAGCTTTTCGGGTGGCACTCCAAATGAAAAACTGTTTTTT. It is translated as CASSFSGGTPNEKLFF.

This clonotype was seen ten or more times. This rearrangement joins TRBV20-1 to TRBJ2-7; D may correspond to TRBD1 or TRBD2 (5 bases each). Trimming removed 1 base from V and 2 bases from J, with 21 bases in between. Germline CDR1 DFQATT, CDR2 SNEGSKA (reference sequence). CDR3 size: 17 residues. The CDR3 region has the DNA TGCAGTGCTAGAGCATTTTCCGGGACCCCTCGCCCCTACGAGCAGTACTTC. Amino acids: CSARAFSGTPRPYEQYF.

This chain links TRBV4-3 with TRBJ2-3, with D possibly matching TRBD2 (6 bases). V was cut by 0 bases and J by 0 bases, with 16 bases left in between. Germline-derived CDR1 and CDR2 are LGHNA and YSLEER. CDR3 length: 18 residues. Here the CDR3 DNA reads TGCGCCAGCAGCCAAGAGCCGAGTGGCAGCGGGAGCACAGATACGCAGTATTTT. Translation gives CASSQEPSGSGSTDTQYF.

The chain links TRBV20-1 to TRBJ2-1, with unresolved D. Germline V lookup: CDR1 DFQATT, CDR2 SNEGSKA (reference sequence). V shed 5 bases and J shed 7 bases, with 15 bases lying between them. CDR3 length equals 13 residues. The CDR3 here is CSAPEPLTNEQFF. CDR3 nucleotide sequence: TGCAGTGCTCCAGAACCTCTGACTAATGAGCAGTTCTTC.

The V and J genes are TRBV20-1 and TRBJ2-1, with D possibly being TRBD1 (5 bases). The germline gives CDR1 DFQATT, CDR2 SNEGSKA (reference sequence). This CDR3 has 15 residues. Trimming took 0 bases from V and 1 from J, leaving 10 bases between them. Here the CDR3 reads CSARDLGASYNEQFF. The CDR3 DNA sequence: TGCAGTGCTAGAGATTTAGGGGCTTCCTACAATGAGCAGTTCTTC.

This clonotype was seen a handful of times. The chain carries TRBV15 and TRBJ1-2, with a possible D match to TRBD1 (5 bases). Trimming stripped 2 bases from V and 2 bases from J, with 9 bases between. The CDR3 totals 14 residues. Germline V gives CDR1 LNHNV, CDR2 YYDKDF (reference sequence). The CDR3 spells CATSRLGLNYGYTF. In DNA, the CDR3 is TGTGCCACCAGCAGACTGGGACTCAACTATGGCTACACCTTC.

This clonotype was found a few times. This CDR3 reads CATNFGGPAHEQFF. The DNA of the CDR3 is TGTGCCACCAACTTTGGCGGGCCCGCCCATGAGCAGTTCTTC. The chain joins TRBV12-3 or TRBV12-4 to TRBJ2-1; tentative D call: TRBD2 (5 bases). The V and J ends lost 10 bases and 8 bases respectively, with 21 bases between them. CDR3 length: 14 residues.

This clonotype showed up many times. This sequence joins TRBV12-3 or TRBV12-4 and TRBJ2-7; TRBD1 is a possible D gene (6 bases). Deletions cut 5 bases from V and 3 bases from J, with 11 bases between. The CDR3 spans 13 residues. The CDR3 region is CASSPRDNYEQYV. CDR3 in DNA: TGTGCCAGCAGTCCCCGGGACAACTACGAGCAGTACGTC.

This clonotype was seen repeatedly, ten times or more. The chain combines TRBV7-9 with TRBJ2-5, with TRBD2 identical over 12 bases. V was pared by 6 bases and J by 4 bases, with 15 bases of the junction left unmatched. The CDR3 totals 18 residues. Germline lookup yields CDR1 SEHNR and CDR2 FQNEAQ (reference sequence). The DNA of the CDR3 is TGTGCCAGCAGTTTACGGGATCGACTAGCGGGGGTCGGAGAGACCCAGTACTTC. This translates into CASSLRDRLAGVGETQYF.

In its sample, this clonotype was seen many times. The V call is TRBV27, the J call TRBJ2-2; 9 bases are shared with TRBD1. Germline V CDR1 and CDR2: MNHEY, SMNVEV (reference sequence). The CDR3 sequence is 16 residues long. The V segment lost 6 bases and the J segment 2 bases; nucleotides outside the gene matches: 7. The CDR3 loop reads CASRDPDRGNTGELFF. The CDR3 DNA reads TGTGCCAGCAGAGATCCGGACAGGGGTAACACCGGGGAGCTGTTTTTT.

This clonotype was detected ten times or more. The chain carries TRBV6-5 and TRBJ2-1, with TRBD1 matching over 10 bases. The CDR3 loop spans 18 amino acids. V lost 2 bases, J lost 2 bases, and 9 bases stayed unmatched. Germline V CDR1 and CDR2: MNHEY, SVGAGI. This chain's CDR3 is CASSYDVGGTGAYNEQFF. The DNA for the CDR3 is TGTGCCAGCAGTTACGACGTAGGCGGGACAGGGGCCTACAATGAGCAGTTCTTC.

This clonotype occurred a few times. The rearrangement joins TRBV6-1 to TRBJ2-1; weak D call: TRBD2 (6 bases). From germline, CDR1 is MNHNS and CDR2 SASEGT. The V and J ends lost 6 bases and 1 base respectively, with 13 bases between them. The CDR3 runs to 15 residues. In DNA, the CDR3 is TGTGCCAGCAGACCCCTCGGGACTTCCTACAATGAGCAGTTCTTC. It yields the protein CASRPLGTSYNEQFF.

There are many counts of this clonotype. The chain carries TRBV20-1 and TRBJ2-1, with D maybe TRBD1 (5 bases). The CDR3 runs to 11 residues. The ends were cut back, 5 bases at V and 7 bases at J, with 9 bases in the middle. Germline V lookup: CDR1 DFQATT, CDR2 SNEGSKA (reference sequence). The CDR3 loop is CSAARGNEQFF. CDR3 bases: TGCAGTGCTGCTAGGGGTAATGAGCAGTTCTTC.

At least ten counts were recorded for this clonotype. The chain carries TRBV18 and TRBJ2-7; 11 bases are a match to TRBD2. In germline, CDR1 is KGHSH, CDR2 LQKENI. The CDR3 runs to 14 residues. With V trimmed by 2 bases and J by 7 bases, 4 bases remained unmatched. The chain's CDR3 is CASSPRTSGCEQYF. The CDR3 region has the DNA TGTGCCAGCTCACCAAGGACTAGCGGGTGTGAGCAGTACTTC.

This clonotype was counted a few times. The chain combines TRBV29-1 with TRBJ2-3; the D is unclear. CDR3 length equals 14 residues. Germline V gene data show CDR1 as SQVTM and CDR2 as ANQGSEA. V lost 3 bases and J lost 2, with 12 bases in between. The CDR3 here is CSVDNGFITDTQYF. The CDR3 nucleotides read TGCAGCGTTGATAACGGGTTTATCACAGATACGCAGTATTTT.

V gene TRBV29-1 combines with J gene TRBJ2-1, with TRBD2 matching 9 bases. The CDR3 is 17 amino acids. The germline CDR1 and CDR2 sequences are SQVTM and ANQGSEA. The junction had 12 bases not matched to a gene; V was cut back by 6 bases and J by 0 bases. CDR3 region: CSVGRRLAGASYNEQFF. The DNA for the CDR3 is TGCAGCGTCGGTCGGCGGTTAGCGGGAGCCTCCTACAATGAGCAGTTCTTC.

The rearrangement joins TRBV5-1 to TRBJ2-1, with D perhaps TRBD1 (5 bases). Germline loops: CDR1 SGHRS, CDR2 YFSETQ. This CDR3 contains 14 residues. The germline V and J ends were trimmed by 0 bases and 5 bases, with 9 bases remaining between them. The DNA of the CDR3 is TGCGCCAGCAGCTTGGGACAGACGAACAATGAGCAGTTCTTC. Its translation: CASSLGQTNNEQFF.

This clonotype was detected ten times or more. This sequence joins TRBV29-1 and TRBJ1-1; no firm D call. The CDR3 extends over 12 amino acids. In germline, CDR1 is SQVTM, CDR2 ANQGSEA. Trimming took off 3 bases at V and 0 bases at J, with 5 bases between the two ends. In nucleotides, the CDR3 is TGCAGCGTTGAGGAGCTGAACACTGAAGCTTTCTTT. Translated: CSVEELNTEAFF. The entire variable domain, with the rest obtained from reference TRBV29-1 and TRBJ1-1, is as follows: SAVISQKPSRDICQRGTSLTIQCQVDSQVTMMFWYRQQPGQSLTLIATANQGSEATYESGFVIDKFPISRPNLTFSTLTVSNMSPEDSSIYLCSVEELNTEAFFGQGTRLTVV.

This clonotype has a handful of counts. Being one base from a much bigger clone, this may be a read error. The gene calls are TRBV5-1 and TRBJ2-3, with D maybe TRBD1 (6 bases). The CDR3 loop spans 14 amino acids. V lost 0 bases to trimming and J lost 2 bases, with 7 bases between them. Germline CDR1 is SGHRS and CDR2 is YFSETQ. For the CDR3, the DNA is TGCGCCAGCAGCTTGGGACAGGTCACAGATACGCAGTATTTT. It translates to CASSLGQVTDTQYF. Looking up the rest from reference TRBV5-1 and TRBJ2-3 gives the full variable domain: KAGVTQTPRYLIKTRGQQVTLSCSPISGHRSVSWYQQTPGQGLQFLFEYFSETQRNKGNFPGRFSGRQFSNSRSEMNVSTLELGDSALYLCASSLGQVTDTQYFGPGTRLTVL.

This clonotype was recorded at least ten times. The V and J genes are TRBV10-3 and TRBJ2-3; either TRBD1 or TRBD2 may supply D (6 bases each). Germline CDR1 reads ENHRY; CDR2 reads SYGVKD. The CDR3 has 18 residues. Trimming removed 4 bases at V and 2 bases at J, with 22 bases between. The CDR3 here is CAISVEAIRGLHTDTQYF. CDR3 DNA sequence: TGTGCCATCAGTGTGGAAGCGATTCGGGGGCTTCACACAGATACGCAGTATTTT.

The CDR3 loop is CASSRASSYNSPLHF. The CDR3 nucleotides are TGTGCCAGCAGTCGGGCCAGCTCCTATAATTCACCCCTCCACTTT. The chain recombines TRBV12-3 or TRBV12-4 with TRBJ1-6; D uncertain. The CDR3 totals 15 residues. V lost 5 bases and J 0 bases, leaving 8 bases between the germline ends.

The rearrangement uses TRBV3-1 and TRBJ2-1, with 8 bases that match TRBD1. Trimming removed 4 bases from V and 7 bases from J; junction bases left unmatched: 12. The CDR3 covers 16 residues. Germline CDR1 and CDR2: LGHDT and YNNKEL (reference sequence). This chain's CDR3 is CASSPMPDRVGNEQFF. The CDR3 nucleotides read TGTGCCAGCAGCCCCATGCCGGACAGGGTTGGGAATGAGCAGTTCTTC.